The 17 T cell receptor beta chains listed next were all sequenced from one sample in a study of tumor and adjacent non-tumor tissue in lung cancer. This sample's RNA came from whole unsorted tissue. A modified ARM-PCR protocol with three rounds of nested PCR amplified TCRbeta. One entry per CDR3 protein, called by TCRdb with MiXCR from the multiplex PCR reads. The table has 100,000 to 150,000 distinct CDR3 sequences, about 66% seen once; the top ten hold 9.5% to 15%. Input material: lung tumor tissue. These receptors came from a man aged 30 to 39 with non-small cell lung cancer.

Concerning this clonotype itself: A read error may explain this, as a much larger clone is one base away. The rearrangement uses TRBV20-1 and TRBJ2-1; D not certain. The V end lost 4 bases, the J end lost 4 bases, and 14 bases lay between the germline ends. This CDR3 region has 14 residues. Germline lookup yields CDR1 DFQATT and CDR2 SNEGSKA (reference sequence). CDR3 bases: TGCAGTGCTAAATCGGCTAGAGGATACAATGAGCAGTTCTTC. It is translated as CSAKSARGYNEQFF.

As for this clonotype: A read error may be the cause here, since a much bigger clone is one base away. The genes are TRBV28 and TRBJ2-5; 9 bases match TRBD1. V lost 4 bases, J lost 7 bases, and 7 bases stayed unmatched. This CDR3 comprises 14 residues. Per germline, CDR1 MDHEN and CDR2 SYDVKM. The CDR3 spells CASSSQGAKGTQYF. The CDR3 nucleotides are TGTGCCAGCAGTTCACAGGGGGCAAAGGGGACCCAGTACTTC.

Remarks on this clonotype: Likely a read error: the CDR3 ends without its conserved phenylalanine or tryptophan. V gene TRBV4-1 combines with J gene TRBJ2-7, with a weak D call TRBD1 (6 bases). CDR1 and CDR2 (germline): MGHRA, YSYEKL. The CDR3 has 16 amino acids. CDR3 in amino acids: CASSQYETGQTYVQYL. The CDR3, as DNA: TGCGCCAGCAGCCAATACGAGACAGGACAGACCTACGTGCAGTACTTA.

On this clonotype: The junction shows a germline mismatch at one end, possibly a read error. The rearrangement uses TRBV11-2 and TRBJ2-3; TRBD2 matches at 11 bases. Germline loops: CDR1 SGHAT, CDR2 FQNNGV. The length of the CDR3 is 14 residues. For the CDR3, the DNA is TGTGTCAGCAGCGATCCGGGACTAGCGGATACGCTGTATTTT. It codes for CVSSDPGLADTLYF.

This sequence joins TRBV11-2 and TRBJ2-1, with unresolved D. The CDR3 runs to 16 residues. Trimming cost V 2 bases and J 1 base, with 12 bases left between them. Germline assignment: CDR1 SGHAT and CDR2 FQNNGV. CDR3 sequence reads: CASSLYTVASYNEQFF. The CDR3 DNA sequence: TGTGCCAGCAGCTTATACACTGTCGCGTCCTACAATGAGCAGTTCTTC.

About this clonotype itself: The CDR3 carries no conserved terminal phenylalanine or tryptophan, so it likely arises from a read error. The V call is TRBV29-1, the J call TRBJ2-7; D call uncertain. Germline V gene sequence: CDR1 SQVTM, CDR2 ANQGSEA. The V gene lost 7 bases and the J gene lost 6 bases, with 10 bases spanning the gap. There are 10 residues in the CDR3. This CDR3 is CSGLVGEQYY. CDR3 nucleotide sequence: TGCAGCGGCCTAGTTGGCGAGCAGTACTAC.

For this clonotype: The junction departs from the called germline gene at one end, perhaps through a read error. The rearrangement joins TRBV6-1 to TRBJ1-2, with D hard to call. The CDR3 sequence is 11 residues long. Germline CDR1 and CDR2: MNHNS and SASEGT. The DNA of the CDR3 is TGTGACAGCAGTCGATTTGATGTCTACACCTTC. This gives the protein CDSSRFDVYTF.

As to this clonotype: The conserved closing phenylalanine or tryptophan is absent in this CDR3, likely reflecting a read error. The chain joins TRBV11-3 to TRBJ2-7, with TRBD1 matching over 8 bases. Per germline, CDR1 SGHNT and CDR2 YENEEA. V gave up 6 bases and J gave up 5 bases; unmatched junction bases: 12. CDR3 length equals 15 residues. DNA of the CDR3: TGTGCCAGCAGACGTTCCGTGACAGGGGCCCACGAGCAGTACTCC. Protein sequence: CASRRSVTGAHEQYS.

Of note for this clonotype: A much larger clone lies one base from this, so it may be a read error. The chain carries TRBV6-5 and TRBJ2-1; possibly TRBD2 for D (7 bases). CDR3 size: 14 residues. Trimming took off 8 bases at V and 7 bases at J, with 18 bases between the two ends. Germline-derived CDR1 and CDR2 are MNHEY and SVGAGI. The CDR3 protein is CASQLGGARNEQFF. In nucleotides, the CDR3 is TGTGCCAGCCAGCTGGGGGGGGCCAGAAATGAGCAGTTCTTC.

This clonotype appeared a single time. A much larger clone sits a single nucleotide away, making a read error possible. J is TRBJ2-5 and V is TRBV4-1, with 8 bases identical to TRBD2. Per germline, CDR1 MGHRA and CDR2 YSYEKL. The CDR3 has 16 residues. DNA for the CDR3: TGCGCCAGCAGCCAAATGGGAACTAGCGGTGGAGAGACCCATTACTTC. Protein product: CASSQMGTSGGETHYF.

This clonotype was seen at least ten times. The V gene is TRBV11-3, the J gene TRBJ2-1; TRBD2 might be the D (6 bases). CDR3 length: 15 residues. The germline V gene has CDR1 SGHNT and CDR2 YENEEA. Trimming left V 1 base short and J 3 bases short, with 10 bases between. Here the CDR3 reads CASSLGSGLYNEQFF. In DNA form, the CDR3 reads TGTGCCAGCAGCTTAGGTAGCGGACTCTACAATGAGCAGTTCTTC. The full variable domain, its missing parts supplied by reference TRBV11-3 and TRBJ2-1, is EAGVVQSPRYKIIEKKQPVAFWCNPISGHNTLYWYLQNLGQGPELLIRYENEEAVDDSQLPKDRFSAERLKGVDSTLKIQPAELGDSAVYLCASSLGSGLYNEQFFGPGTRLTVL.

A single count supports this clonotype. One end of the junction is discordant with germline, which a read error may explain. The rearrangement uses TRBV4-1 and TRBJ1-6, with 8 positions matching TRBD1. The germline V gene has CDR1 MGHRA and CDR2 YSYEKL. CDR3 size: 17 residues. The CDR3 sequence is CASSQDRKAGGNSPLHF. CDR3 nucleotides: TGCGCTAGCAGCCAAGATCGAAAGGCAGGGGGCAATTCACCCCTCCACTTT.

The sample holds many counts of this clonotype. DNA of the CDR3: TGCAGTGCTGACCCTCTGGGGGAGATTAGCTACGAGCAGTACTTC. Residues: CSADPLGEISYEQYF. The chain has TRBV20-1 and TRBJ2-7; D is perhaps TRBD1 or TRBD2 (5 bases each). The length of the CDR3 is 15 residues. Per the germline V gene, CDR1 is DFQATT and CDR2 is SNEGSKA (reference sequence). The ends were cut back, 5 bases at V and 3 bases at J, with 20 bases in the middle.

Turning to this clonotype: A much more abundant neighbour one base away suggests this may be a read error. This CDR3 is CASCIQGYQPQHF. For the CDR3, the DNA is TGTGCCAGCTGTATACAAGGGTATCAGCCCCAGCATTTT. The chain employs TRBV12-3 or TRBV12-4 and TRBJ1-5; D gene unclear. Trimming took off 8 bases at V and 5 bases at J, with 13 bases between the two ends. The CDR3 has 13 residues.

A word on this clonotype: Because it lacks the conserved phenylalanine or tryptophan at the end, this CDR3 is likely a read error. The V and J genes are TRBV6-2 or TRBV6-3 and TRBJ2-7; TRBD2 aligns across 7 bases. The germline V gene encodes CDR1 MNHEY and CDR2 SVGEGT. This CDR3 region has 15 residues. The junction had 11 bases not matched to a gene; V was cut back by 6 bases and J by 3 bases. The CDR3: CASRTLALPGYEQYS. CDR3 nucleotide sequence: TGTGCCAGCAGGACACTAGCGCTCCCGGGCTACGAGCAGTACTCC.

To note about this clonotype: The missing conserved phenylalanine or tryptophan at the end of this CDR3 makes a read error likely. The DNA is omitted, as the CDR3 cannot be located on it reliably, and the CDR3 follows TCRdb's listing. The chain uses TRBV11-1 and TRBJ2-7; the table's D call, TRBD2, has no DNA check behind it. Per the germline V gene, CDR1 is SGHAT and CDR2 is FQDESV (reference sequence). The CDR3 is 15 amino acids long, termini counted. The chain's CDR3 is CASSLESTGTWERYL.

This clonotype was counted ten times or more. The chain joins TRBV6-5 to TRBJ2-7, with 8 bases aligning to TRBD2. V was pared by 0 bases and J by 1 base, with 8 bases of the junction left unmatched. This CDR3 is built from 17 residues. The V gene's germline CDR1 is MNHEY and CDR2 SVGAGI. The CDR3 DNA reads TGTGCCAGCAGTTACTCGGTGAGCGGGAGTCATTCCTACGAGCAGTACTTC. Amino acids: CASSYSVSGSHSYEQYF.